This is a list of T cell receptor beta chains from one sample in a study of blood T cell repertoires in COVID-19. Sequenced by immunoSEQ multiplex PCR; TCRdb stores in-frame clones only, minus some. The sample lists some 320,000 clones; approximately 88% were seen once. The sequenced sample was peripheral blood. Receptors originate from a woman in her 30s who had recovered from COVID-19. The CDR3 runs from the conserved cysteine through the conserved F or W. The D gene is left open where the match is weak. Clone size is shown for a subset of rows, as once, few, many or a class of expanded clone.

abundance	d_gene	v_gene	j_gene	CDR3nt	CDR3aa
.	TRBD1	TRBV28	TRBJ1-1	TGTGCCAGCCCCCCAACTACCGGGACAGGGGTCTCTGAAGCTTTCTTT	CASPPTTGTGVSEAFF
.	TRBD1	TRBV6-5	TRBJ2-3	TGTGCCAGCAGTAAGGACAGGGGGCGTGATACGCAGTATTTT	CASSKDRGRDTQYF
.	.	TRBV7-9	TRBJ2-2	TGTGCCAGCAGCTTAGAAGTTAGATACACCGGGGAGCTGTTTTTT	CASSLEVRYTGELFF
.	TRBD1	TRBV18	TRBJ1-1	TGTGCCAGCTCCCCAGAGCAGGGGGGCCTGAGTGGGCTGGCTTTCTTT	CASSPEQGGLSGLAFF
.	TRBD1	TRBV5-1	TRBJ2-5	TGCGCCAGCAGCTTGGAGGGGGCGGGTGAGACCCAGTACTTC	CASSLEGAGETQYF
few	.	TRBV19	TRBJ1-6	TGTGCCAGTAGTATATACTGGGGGCCTACCGCCGTAATGCATTCACCCCTCCACTTT	CASSIYWGPTAVMHSPLHF
.	.	TRBV6-6	TRBJ2-7	TGTGCCAGCAGAATCAGAACAGGGCAATTAACCTACGAGCAGTACTTC	CASRIRTGQLTYEQYF
.	TRBD1	TRBV3-1/TRBV3-2	TRBJ1-2	TGTGCCAGCAGCCAGGGGACAGGGGGGCGTTCCAACTATGGCTACACCTTC	CASSQGTGGRSNYGYTF
.	.	TRBV19	TRBJ1-1	TGTGCCAGTAGTTTTATGAACACTGAAGCTTTCTTT	CASSFMNTEAFF
.	TRBD2	TRBV6-1	TRBJ2-1	TGTGCCAGCAGTGAAGCTAGCGGGGGGGCGGATGAGCAGTTCTTC	CASSEASGGADEQFF
.	.	TRBV7-8	TRBJ1-3	TGTGCCAGCAGCCCCGGACAGCTTTTCTCTGGAAACACCATATATTTT	CASSPGQLFSGNTIYF
.	.	TRBV4-3	TRBJ2-2	TGCGCCAGCAGCCAAGAGGTAGTGCGACTGATAAACACCGGGGAGCTGTTTTTT	CASSQEVVRLINTGELFF
.	.	TRBV5-1	TRBJ2-6	TGCGCCAGCAGCCCCTGGACAGACTCTGGGGCCAACGTCCTGACTTTC	CASSPWTDSGANVLTF
.	.	TRBV28	TRBJ1-2	TGTGCCAGCAGTTTACTGGGGGCAGGGTATGGCTACACCTTC	CASSLLGAGYGYTF
once	TRBD1	TRBV5-4	TRBJ2-1	TGTGCCAGCAGCCCTCGGGACAGGTCCTACAATGAGCAGTTCTTC	CASSPRDRSYNEQFF
few	.	TRBV5-4	TRBJ1-3	TGTGCCAGCAGCTTCCAGGGCGTAATCTCTGGAAACACCATATATTTT	CASSFQGVISGNTIYF
.	.	TRBV27	TRBJ1-2	TGTGCCAGCTGTCCCGGGCCGGGGACTAACTATGGCTACACCTTC	CASCPGPGTNYGYTF
.	TRBD2	TRBV7-3	TRBJ2-5	TGTGCCAGCAGCTTAAGTAGCGGGGGGACCCAAGAGACCCAGTACTTC	CASSLSSGGTQETQYF
.	.	TRBV7-9	TRBJ2-7	TGTGCCAGCAGCTCTACGGGGGGCCCGACCTACGAGCAGTACTTC	CASSSTGGPTYEQYF
.	.	TRBV7-2	TRBJ1-1	TGTGCCAGCAGCTTAGCGACAGGTAGGAACACTGAAGCTTTCTTT	CASSLATGRNTEAFF
.	.	TRBV27	TRBJ2-6	TGTGCCAGCAGTTTAAGAGCTTGGCGGGGAGCTGGGGCCAACGTCCTGACTTTC	CASSLRAWRGAGANVLTF
.	.	TRBV27	TRBJ2-1	TGTGCCAGCAGTCCCCTCAGATTCAGCTCCTACAATGAGCAGTTCTTC	CASSPLRFSSYNEQFF
.	.	TRBV5-1	TRBJ1-4	TGCGCCAGCAGCTTGGAGGGGGTAATGACTAATGAAAAACTGTTTTTT	CASSLEGVMTNEKLFF
.	.	TRBV7-9	TRBJ1-1	TGTGCCAGCAGCTTGACGGGAATGAACACTGAAGCTTTCTTT	CASSLTGMNTEAFF
.	.	TRBV2	TRBJ2-7	TGTGCCAGCAGCGTGGACAGATCCTACGAGCAGTACTTC	CASSVDRSYEQYF
.	TRBD2	TRBV24-1	TRBJ2-1	TGTGCCACCAGTTCTAGCGGGGGGGCATTAAGCTCCTACAATGAGCAGTTCTTC	CATSSSGGALSSYNEQFF
.	TRBD2	TRBV6-2/TRBV6-3	TRBJ2-1	TGTGCCAGCAGTCCAATCAGCGGGGATTCCTACAATGAGCAGTTCTTC	CASSPISGDSYNEQFF
.	.	TRBV7-7	TRBJ2-2	TGTGCCAGCAGCTTAGCGCTGTGGCAGGGATCGGCCGGGGAGCTGTTTTTT	CASSLALWQGSAGELFF
.	.	TRBV27	TRBJ1-4	TGTGCCAGCAGGTTCGCAGGTAATAGGAACGAAAAACTGTTTTTT	CASRFAGNRNEKLFF
.	.	TRBV4-1	TRBJ1-5	TGCGCCAGCAGCCAAGTACAGGGAACGGGTCAGCCCCAGCATTTT	CASSQVQGTGQPQHF
.	.	TRBV2	TRBJ1-6	TGTGCCAGCAGGACCGGACAATATAATTCACCCCTCCACTTT	CASRTGQYNSPLHF
.	.	TRBV28	TRBJ1-1	TGTGCCAGCAGTCCCTGGGTGGGGGCGGACACTGAAGCTTTCTTT	CASSPWVGADTEAFF
.	TRBD1	TRBV4-3	TRBJ1-4	TGCGCCAGCAGCCAACCAGGGGGCGCTAATGAAAAACTGTTTTTT	CASSQPGGANEKLFF
.	.	TRBV7-3	TRBJ2-1	TGTGCCAGCAGCTTAAAGGCGGGCGGGGCTTTTGGTGAGCAGTTCTTC	CASSLKAGGAFGEQFF
.	.	TRBV4-3	TRBJ2-1	TGCGCCAGCAGCCAGTCTACCGGGCGGGGCTCCTACAATGAGCAGTTCTTC	CASSQSTGRGSYNEQFF
.	TRBD1	TRBV7-2	TRBJ1-3	TGTGCCAGCAGCTCTCGACAGGGGGCCTCCCTAAGCGGAAACACCATATATTTT	CASSSRQGASLSGNTIYF
.	TRBD2	TRBV27	TRBJ2-2	TGTGCCAGCAGGGGGGGGACCGCGAACACCGGGGAGCTGTTTTTT	CASRGGTANTGELFF
.	TRBD1	TRBV29-1	TRBJ2-1	TGCAGCGTTCATAGGGACAGGGTAGGCAATGAGCAGTTCTTC	CSVHRDRVGNEQFF
.	TRBD1	TRBV28	TRBJ1-1	TGTGCCAGCAGCCCAGGGGGCGCGTTTGCTACTGAAGCTTTCTTT	CASSPGGAFATEAFF
.	TRBD1	TRBV5-4	TRBJ2-2	TGTGCCAGCAGCCCGGGACAGGAGAACACCGGGGAGCTGTTTTTT	CASSPGQENTGELFF
many	TRBD1	TRBV7-9	TRBJ2-7	TGTGCCAGCAACTCCAAGGGACAGGGTCCCTACGAGCAGTACTTC	CASNSKGQGPYEQYF
.	.	TRBV2	TRBJ1-1	TGTGCCAGCAGTGAGTCGGGGGATCTCGAAGCTTTCTTT	CASSESGDLEAFF
.	TRBD2	TRBV10-3	TRBJ2-5	TGTGCCATCAGGGGTAGCGGGGGAGAAGAGACCCAGTACTTC	CAIRGSGGEETQYF
.	.	TRBV4-2	TRBJ1-6	TGTGCCAGCAGCCAAGTCGTCGCCGGGGGGAATTCACCCCTCCACTTT	CASSQVVAGGNSPLHF
.	TRBD1	TRBV11-2	TRBJ2-2	TGTGCCAGCAGCTTAGAGATCGACAGGGGTAGGACCGGGGAGCTGTTTTTT	CASSLEIDRGRTGELFF
.	.	TRBV19	TRBJ1-5	TGTGCCAGTAGTATGAGGCCTAGCAATCAGCCCCAGCATTTT	CASSMRPSNQPQHF
.	.	TRBV2	TRBJ2-1	TGTGCCAGCCAGGGCAGCTCCTACAATGAGCAGTTCTTC	CASQGSSYNEQFF
.	TRBD2	TRBV6-2/TRBV6-3	TRBJ2-1	TGTGCCAGCAGTGATATAGCGGGGGGTTACAATGAGCAGTTCTTC	CASSDIAGGYNEQFF
.	.	TRBV5-5	TRBJ2-6	TGTGCCAGCAGCTTGGGTACAGGGGGGGCCAACGTCCTGACTTTC	CASSLGTGGANVLTF